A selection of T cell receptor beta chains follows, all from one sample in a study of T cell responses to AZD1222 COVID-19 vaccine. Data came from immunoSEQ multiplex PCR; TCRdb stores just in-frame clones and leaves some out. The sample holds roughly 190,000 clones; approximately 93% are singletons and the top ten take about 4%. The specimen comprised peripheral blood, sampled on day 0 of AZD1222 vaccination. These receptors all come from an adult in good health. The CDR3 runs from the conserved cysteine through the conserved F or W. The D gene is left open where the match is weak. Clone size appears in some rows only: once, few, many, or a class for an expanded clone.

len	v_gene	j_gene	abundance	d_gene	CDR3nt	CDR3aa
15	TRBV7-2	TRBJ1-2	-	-	TGTGCCAGCACCTTATCCGGGCCAAATAGCTATGGCTACACCTTC	CASTLSGPNSYGYTF
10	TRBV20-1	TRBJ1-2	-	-	TGCAGTGCAAAGGGGGATGGCTACACCTTC	CSAKGDGYTF
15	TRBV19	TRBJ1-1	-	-	TGTGCCAGTAGTGGGACACCGACTTTAAACACTGAAGCTTTCTTT	CASSGTPTLNTEAFF
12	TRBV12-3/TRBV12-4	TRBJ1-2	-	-	TGTGCCAGCAGTTTCGTCGGCTATGGCTACACCTTC	CASSFVGYGYTF
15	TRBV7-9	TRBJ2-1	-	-	TGTGCCAGCAGTTATTCGACAACAGGGTATAATGAGCAGTTCTTC	CASSYSTTGYNEQFF
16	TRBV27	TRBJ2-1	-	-	TGTGCCAGCACTCTCAGACAGCACCTACCTGGGGATGAGCAGTTCTTC	CASTLRQHLPGDEQFF
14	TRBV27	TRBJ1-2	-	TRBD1	TGTGCCAGCAGTTTATTTGGGACAGGCCACATACTCACCTTC	CASSLFGTGHILTF
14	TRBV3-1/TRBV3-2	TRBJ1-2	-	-	TGTGCCAGCAGCCAAAGACCGCAGCACTATGGCTACACCTTC	CASSQRPQHYGYTF
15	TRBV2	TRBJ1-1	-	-	TGTGCCAGCAGTGAACAGGGCGCGGGGAACACTGAAGCTTTCTTT	CASSEQGAGNTEAFF
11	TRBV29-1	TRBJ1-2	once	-	TGCAGCGTCCCCGGGGGCGGTGGCTACACCTTC	CSVPGGGGYTF
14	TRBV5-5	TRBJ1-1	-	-	TGTGCCAGCAGCTTGGGGACTGATAACACTGAAGCTTTCTTT	CASSLGTDNTEAFF
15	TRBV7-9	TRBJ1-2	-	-	TGTGCCAGCAGCTTAGCGGGGGAGGTTTTATCTGGCTACACCTTC	CASSLAGEVLSGYTF
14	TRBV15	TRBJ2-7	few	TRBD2	TGTGCCACCAGCAAGCTAGCGGGGGCCTACGAGCAGTACTTC	CATSKLAGAYEQYF
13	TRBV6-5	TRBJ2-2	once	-	TGTGCCAGCACCTCCCCCCACACCGGGGAGCTGTTTTTT	CASTSPHTGELFF
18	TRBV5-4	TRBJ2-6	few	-	TGTGCCAGCAGAGCAGGCACACAACTTGTTACTGGGGCCAACGTCCTGACTTTC	CASRAGTQLVTGANVLTF
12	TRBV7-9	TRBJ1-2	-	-	TGTGCCAGCAGCTTAGATGGGGGCAGCTACACCTTC	CASSLDGGSYTF
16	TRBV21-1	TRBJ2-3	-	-	TGTGCCAGCCCCAGGGAGCGACAATCCAAAGGAGATACGCAGTATTTT	CASPRERQSKGDTQYF
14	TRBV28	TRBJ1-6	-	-	TGTGCCAGCAGCACTCTCCGACAGAATTCACCCCTCCACTTT	CASSTLRQNSPLHF
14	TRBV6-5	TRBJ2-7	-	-	TGTGCCAGCAGTTACGGGGGGTTAACCTACGAGCAGTACTTC	CASSYGGLTYEQYF
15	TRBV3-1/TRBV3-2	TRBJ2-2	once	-	TGTGCCAGCAGCCAAAGGTTGGGCAACACCGGGGAGCTGTTTTTT	CASSQRLGNTGELFF
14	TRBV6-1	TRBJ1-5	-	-	TGTGCCAGCAGTGATTTGGGGGTCGACCAGCCCCAGCATTTT	CASSDLGVDQPQHF
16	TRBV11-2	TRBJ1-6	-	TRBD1	TGTGCCAGCAGCTCACGCTGGGGACAGGATAATTCACCCCTCCACTTT	CASSSRWGQDNSPLHF
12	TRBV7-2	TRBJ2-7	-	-	TGTGCCAGCAGCTTAGGGACTAATCGGCAGTACTTC	CASSLGTNRQYF
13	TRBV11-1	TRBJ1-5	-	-	TGTGCCAGCAGCTTGCGGGAACATCAGCCCCAGCATTTT	CASSLREHQPQHF
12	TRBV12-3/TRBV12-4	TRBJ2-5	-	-	TGTGCCAGCAGTTTAAATCCGGAGACCCAGTACTTC	CASSLNPETQYF
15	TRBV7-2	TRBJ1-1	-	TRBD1	TGTGCCAGCAGCCCCCTGGGGACAGGGAGAACTGAAGCTTTCTTT	CASSPLGTGRTEAFF
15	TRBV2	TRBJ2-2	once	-	TGTGCCAGCAACCAACTCTCGGGGCTGGCCGGGGAGCTGTTTTTT	CASNQLSGLAGELFF
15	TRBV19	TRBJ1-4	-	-	TGTGCCAGTAGTACTTGGGACGCAACTAATGAAAAACTGTTTTTT	CASSTWDATNEKLFF
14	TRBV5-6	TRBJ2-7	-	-	TGTGCCAGCAGCTTGAACATGTACTCCTACGAGCAGTACTTC	CASSLNMYSYEQYF
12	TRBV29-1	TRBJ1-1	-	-	TGCAGCGTCTGCGGGCCGAACACTGAAGCTTTCTTT	CSVCGPNTEAFF
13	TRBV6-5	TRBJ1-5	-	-	TGTGCCAGCAGTCAGGGTAACAATCAGCCCCAGCATTTT	CASSQGNNQPQHF
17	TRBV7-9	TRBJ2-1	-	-	TGTGCCAGCAGCTTATTGGGGAGGACCGGCGCCTACAATGAGCAGTTCTTC	CASSLLGRTGAYNEQFF
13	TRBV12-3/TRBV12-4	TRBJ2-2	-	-	TGTGCCAGCAGTGAAACGAACACCGGGGAGCTGTTTTTT	CASSETNTGELFF